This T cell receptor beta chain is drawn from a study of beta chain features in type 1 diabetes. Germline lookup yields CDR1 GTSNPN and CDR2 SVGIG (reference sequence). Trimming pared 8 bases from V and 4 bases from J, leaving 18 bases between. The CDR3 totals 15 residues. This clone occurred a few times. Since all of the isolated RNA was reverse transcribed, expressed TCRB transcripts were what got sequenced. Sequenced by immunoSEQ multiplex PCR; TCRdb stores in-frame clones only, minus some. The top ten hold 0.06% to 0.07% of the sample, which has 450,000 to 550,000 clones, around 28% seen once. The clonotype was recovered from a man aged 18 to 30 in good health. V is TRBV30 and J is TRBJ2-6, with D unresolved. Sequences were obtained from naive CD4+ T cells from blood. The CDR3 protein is CAGRQATTGANVLTF. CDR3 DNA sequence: TGTGCCGGCCGTCAGGCAACTACGGGGGCCAACGTCCTGACTTTC.